These T cell receptor beta chains were read from a single sample in a study of blood T cell repertoires in COVID-19. Libraries were prepared by immunoSEQ multiplex PCR; TCRdb keeps only in-frame clonotypes and omits some of them. This sample has approximately 210,000 clones, with roughly 82% found just once. Sequenced material: PBMCs or T cells enriched from blood (not recorded which). The receptors originated from a middle-aged man who had recovered from COVID-19. CDR3s include the opening cysteine and the closing phenylalanine or tryptophan. D genes are given only for firm matches. Size values are once, few and many counts, or a class for expanded clones, and some rows have none.

>14|-|TRBJ2-7|TRBV5-5|-
TGTGCCAGCAGTCAGGTTGGGGCTACCTACGAGCAGTACTTC
CASSQVGATYEQYF
>17|-|TRBJ2-3|TRBV24-1|TRBD2
TGTGCCACCAGTGACCCCGGGACTAGCGGGCACACAGATACGCAGTATTTT
CATSDPGTSGHTDTQYF
>16|-|TRBJ2-4|TRBV19|-
TGTGCCAGTACGTCGAGGGCCGGAGGTGACAAAAACATTCAGTACTTC
CASTSRAGGDKNIQYF
>13|once|TRBJ1-2|TRBV12-3/TRBV12-4|-
TGTGCCAGCAGCCCCGGCAGGGACTATGGCTACACCTTC
CASSPGRDYGYTF
>14|-|TRBJ1-5|TRBV7-8|-
TGTGCCAGCAGCTTACCAGGGTTAGGCCAGCCCCAGCATTTT
CASSLPGLGQPQHF
>17|-|TRBJ1-6|TRBV6-1|TRBD1
TGTGCCAGCAGTGCTCAATACCAGACAGGGGATAATTCACCCCTCCACTTT
CASSAQYQTGDNSPLHF
>14|-|TRBJ1-2|TRBV28|-
TGTGCCAGCAGTACCGCCGGGGGCGGGGGGGGCTACACCTTC
CASSTAGGGGGYTF
>15|once|TRBJ2-5|TRBV28|TRBD2
TGTGCCAGCAGTTTTGTCCCGGGGGGGTCCGAGACCCAGTACTTC
CASSFVPGGSETQYF
>13|once|TRBJ1-6|TRBV7-2|-
TGTGCCAGCAGCTTAAACAGGGAATCACCCCTCCACTTT
CASSLNRESPLHF
>19|-|TRBJ2-7|TRBV7-9|-
TGTGCCAGCAGCCAAATACCCTGGCTGACAGAAGGGCGCTCCTACGAGCAGTACTTC
CASSQIPWLTEGRSYEQYF
>18|few|TRBJ2-7|TRBV6-2/TRBV6-3|TRBD1
TGTGCCAGCAGTTACGAGACTTGGAACCGGGACAGGTCCTACGAGCAGTACTTC
CASSYETWNRDRSYEQYF
>14|-|TRBJ2-7|TRBV21-1|-
TGTGCCAGCAGCAAAGTTGGCCGCTCCTACGAGCAGTACTTC
CASSKVGRSYEQYF
>16|-|TRBJ1-2|TRBV7-2|-
TGTGCCAGCAGCTTATCCTCCGGGGGGCGCGGCTATGGCTACACCTTC
CASSLSSGGRGYGYTF
>12|-|TRBJ1-2|TRBV30|TRBD1
TGTGCCTGGAGTTCGACAGGGGATGGCTACACCTTC
CAWSSTGDGYTF
>14|few|TRBJ2-2|TRBV27|-
TGTGCCAGCAGTTTATCGTTTAAAACCGGGGAGCTGTTTTTT
CASSLSFKTGELFF
>13|-|TRBJ1-5|TRBV12-3/TRBV12-4|TRBD1
TGTGCCAGCAGTCGGACAGGGGGCCAGCCCCAGCATTTT
CASSRTGGQPQHF
>17|-|TRBJ2-7|TRBV6-1|TRBD2
TGTGCCAGCAGTGTTGGGGCAGGGACTAGCGGGAGTTACGAGCAGTACTTC
CASSVGAGTSGSYEQYF
>12|few|TRBJ1-2|TRBV6-5|TRBD1
TGTGCCAGCAGTTACAACAGGGGAAGCTACACCTTC
CASSYNRGSYTF
>16|-|TRBJ2-6|TRBV5-6|-
TGTGCCAGCAGCTTGTTGGAGAGCTCTGGGGCCAACGTCCTGACTTTC
CASSLLESSGANVLTF
>14|once|TRBJ2-1|TRBV7-2|-
TGTGCCAGCAGCTCTTGGGGGGGCTCCAATGAGCAGTTCTTC
CASSSWGGSNEQFF
>13|-|TRBJ1-5|TRBV7-2|TRBD1
TGTGCCAGCAGCTTGACAGGGTATCAGCCCCAGCATTTT
CASSLTGYQPQHF
>15|few|TRBJ1-4|TRBV7-2|-
TGTGCCAGCAGCTTAGGGCGGAACATAAATGAAAAACTGTTTTTT
CASSLGRNINEKLFF
>14|-|TRBJ2-3|TRBV12-5|TRBD1
TGTGCTAGTGGTTCGGGACAGGGCGAAGATACGCAGTATTTT
CASGSGQGEDTQYF
>15|few|TRBJ1-3|TRBV10-3|TRBD1
TGTGCCATCAGTGATCCCAGGGGGCCTGGAAACACCATATATTTT
CAISDPRGPGNTIYF
>14|-|TRBJ2-5|TRBV2|TRBD2
TGTGCCAGCAGCCCCGGGACTAGCGGGAGACTTCGGTACTTC
CASSPGTSGRLRYF
>18|-|TRBJ1-1|TRBV9|TRBD1
TGTGCCAGCAGCGTAGCGGCCGGACAGGCCTATATGAACACTGAAGCTTTCTTT
CASSVAAGQAYMNTEAFF
>16|-|TRBJ2-4|TRBV6-2/TRBV6-3|-
TGTGCCAGCAGTTATCCGGGACTGTTAGCCAAAAACATTCAGTACTTC
CASSYPGLLAKNIQYF
>16|few|TRBJ2-7|TRBV10-1|TRBD1
TGCGCCAGCAGTGAGTCGATGACAGGGGGCGTCTACGAGCAGTACTTC
CASSESMTGGVYEQYF
>15|-|TRBJ1-1|TRBV11-1|-
TGTGCCAGCAGCTTAATGTGGAGCATGAACACTGAAGCTTTCTTT
CASSLMWSMNTEAFF
>15|few|TRBJ2-2|TRBV4-2|-
TGTGCCAGCAGCCAGGGGAGTCGGAACACCGGGGAGCTGTTTTTT
CASSQGSRNTGELFF
>14|-|TRBJ2-7|TRBV7-9|TRBD2
TGTGCCAGCAGCCGTAGCGGGAGGTCCTACGAGCAGTACTTC
CASSRSGRSYEQYF
>15|few|TRBJ1-1|TRBV14|TRBD1
TGTGCCAGCAGCCAAGATATCGCGACAGGGGCCGGAGCTTTCTTT
CASSQDIATGAGAFF
>16|-|TRBJ2-3|TRBV7-7|TRBD2
TGTGCTAGCAGCTTAGGAGCGGGAGGGGCCCAAGATACGCAGTATTTT
CASSLGAGGAQDTQYF
>14|-|TRBJ2-1|TRBV7-7|TRBD1
TGTGCTAGCAGCCGTGGACAGGGAGGCAATGAGCAGTTCTTC
CASSRGQGGNEQFF
>16|-|TRBJ1-3|TRBV19|-
TGTGCCAGTAGTGTCCGCGCCCTGAGCTCTGGAAACACCATATATTTT
CASSVRALSSGNTIYF
>16|-|TRBJ2-1|TRBV3-1/TRBV3-2|TRBD1
TGTGCCAGCAGCCAGGAAGGACAGGGGAAAAGTGGTGAGCAGTTCTTC
CASSQEGQGKSGEQFF
>13|-|TRBJ2-5|TRBV4-3|TRBD1
TGCGCCAGCAGCCCCGACAGGGTACGGACCCAGTACTTC
CASSPDRVRTQYF
>14|-|TRBJ2-3|TRBV28|-
TGTGCCAGCAGTCCCCCCGGGACAACAGATACGCAGTATTTT
CASSPPGTTDTQYF
>14|-|TRBJ2-5|TRBV7-9|TRBD2
TGTGCCAGCAGCTTAAGCGGGATAACGGAGACCCAGTACTTC
CASSLSGITETQYF
>12|few|TRBJ2-1|TRBV14|TRBD1
TGTGCCAGCGGGACAGGCCAAATTGAGCAGTTCTTC
CASGTGQIEQFF
>15|-|TRBJ2-7|TRBV28|-
TGTGCCAGCAGTTTACCATCCGGGAACTCCTACGAGCAGTACTTC
CASSLPSGNSYEQYF
>17|-|TRBJ1-1|TRBV18|-
TGTGCCAGCTCGTCATTTACAGGGATCGTGGAGAACACTGAAGCTTTCTTT
CASSSFTGIVENTEAFF
>14|-|TRBJ1-6|TRBV27|-
TGTGCCAGCAGTTTCAGAAGTCTCAATTCACCCCTCCACTTT
CASSFRSLNSPLHF
>14|-|TRBJ2-7|TRBV7-2|TRBD2
TGTGCCAGCAGCCCGACCCGGACTAGCTACGAGCAGTACTTC
CASSPTRTSYEQYF
>14|-|TRBJ1-2|TRBV5-1|-
TGCGCCAGCAGCTTGCCAAGACAGGACTATGGCTACACCTTC
CASSLPRQDYGYTF